Listed here is a single T cell receptor (beta chain). Its specificity is not known. The sample originates from a study of blood T cells in healthy people across ages. Points from the study as a whole: What prevented conclusive comparison of naive and antigen-experienced cells was that PBMCs were unsorted. Estimated diversity, derived from one million T cells, was regarded as an underestimate.

CDR1 DFQATT and CDR2 SNEGSKA come from the germline V gene (reference sequence). Trimming cost V 5 bases and J 7 bases, with 18 bases left between them. The CDR3 is 14 amino acids. It was with a sample-barcoded 5' primer and a J-beta primer mix that a second PCR of roughly 7 to 12 cycles was run. MiXCR, applied by TCRdb to the 5' RACE reads, yields one record per CDR3 protein. In the table there are about 1 million distinct CDR3 sequences, less than 50% of which are singletons. The source is a woman aged 60-75 years in good health. V gene TRBV20-1 combines with J gene TRBJ2-1; a possible D gene is TRBD2 (6 bases). Sequenced: blood. The CDR3 reads CSAPGGTGWNEQFF. The DNA of the CDR3 is TGCAGTGCTCCTGGCGGGACCGGGTGGAATGAGCAGTTCTTC.